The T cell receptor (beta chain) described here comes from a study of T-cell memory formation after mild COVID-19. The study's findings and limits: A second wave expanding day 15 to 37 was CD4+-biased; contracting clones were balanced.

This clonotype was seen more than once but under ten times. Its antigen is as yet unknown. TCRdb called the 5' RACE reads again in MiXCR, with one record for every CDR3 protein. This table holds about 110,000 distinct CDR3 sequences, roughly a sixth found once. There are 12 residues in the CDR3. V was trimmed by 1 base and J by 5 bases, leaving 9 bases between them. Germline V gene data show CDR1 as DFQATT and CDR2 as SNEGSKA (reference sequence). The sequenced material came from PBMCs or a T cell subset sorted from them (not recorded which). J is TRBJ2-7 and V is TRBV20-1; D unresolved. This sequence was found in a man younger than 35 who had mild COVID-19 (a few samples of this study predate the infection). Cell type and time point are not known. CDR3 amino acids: CSARGAPHEQYF. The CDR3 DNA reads TGCAGTGCTAGAGGGGCCCCCCACGAGCAGTACTTC.